Sequencing of this T cell receptor (beta chain) was carried out in a study of CD8 T cells in ankylosing spondylitis (TCRdb year 2017). As for the study more broadly: The study set out to find disease-linked TCR variants by profiling T cell receptor beta repertoires in ankylosing spondylitis patients and healthy donors. In total, the full study cohort was made up of roughly 100 healthy donors and roughly 27 ankylosing spondylitis patients. Peripheral blood was sampled, and synovial fluid was additionally collected from ankylosing spondylitis patients. The paper as a whole reports these results and caveats: Some motif variants had previously been reported in the synovial fluid and blood of reactive arthritis patients, which suggests shared mechanisms of disease initiation. A TCR beta motif of several highly homologous amino acid variants appeared characteristic of blood from ankylosing spondylitis patients. According to the report, matched synovial fluid samples from ankylosing spondylitis patients were significantly enriched for the disease-linked clones. A CD8+ phenotype was shown by the disease-linked clones, which were found at relatively low frequencies in peripheral blood.

With regard to this clonotype: It has no known antigen specificity. There are no base qualities to consult, and no much larger clone falls within one base.

TCRdb names Illumina HiSeq 2500 as the instrument used. Quantitative 5'-RACE with molecular barcodes was the method used to prepare the TCR beta libraries. On the study's bioinformatics: To identify disease-linked TCR variants, a new computational method was used, one built on a probabilistic model of VDJ rearrangement. The public reads were quality trimmed at Q25 with fastp and then assembled into clones with MiXCR by TCRdb, keeping productive beta chains. Every distinct CDR3 protein forms one entry, paired with its most common genes and DNA. TCRdb's processing, not the authors' own work, is the source of the V and J calls. The sample yields around 250,000 distinct CDR3 sequences; around 32% were counted once. The ten largest make up roughly 4% of the sample. The V end loses 5 bases and the J end loses 3 bases, and a stretch of 13 bases separates them. As encoded in the germline V gene (reference sequence), CDR1 is SEHNR while CDR2 is FQNEAQ. Measured from the cysteine to the phenylalanine, the CDR3 is 14 residues long. The read is trimmed to its CDR3 DNA, 42 bases read in frame from base 1.

Material: blood, either unsorted or a sorted T cell fraction (not recorded which). The clonotype originates from a male donor with ankylosing spondylitis or in good health (not recorded which). The chain is made from TRBV7-9 and TRBJ2-5; the D segment could be TRBD1, given 5 matching bases. CDR3 region: CASSLRTREETQYF. The sequenced DNA: TGTGCCAGCAGCCTGCGGACCAGGGAAGAGACCCAGTACTTC.